Listed below are T cell receptor beta chains from one sample, sequenced in a study of T cell responses to AZD1222 COVID-19 vaccine. Data came from immunoSEQ multiplex PCR; TCRdb stores just in-frame clones and leaves some out. The sample has roughly 150,000 clones; around 88% are singletons. The sample consisted of peripheral blood, taken 28 days after the second AZD1222 dose. These receptors were collected from an adult who received the AZD1222 COVID-19 vaccine. Both conserved end residues are part of each CDR3. The D gene is left open where the match is weak.

V,J,D,DNA,CDR3
TRBV5-1,TRBJ2-5,NA,TGCGCCAGCAGCTTGGACAGGCCCAGGACTCAAGAGACCCAGTACTTC,CASSLDRPRTQETQYF
TRBV10-3,TRBJ2-5,NA,TGTGCCATCAGTGCGGCCGGAGTAGGAGAGACCCAGTACTTC,CAISAAGVGETQYF
TRBV27,TRBJ2-5,TRBD1,TGTGCCAGCAGTCCCTATCCAGGGACAGAAGAGACCCAGTACTTC,CASSPYPGTEETQYF
TRBV5-5,TRBJ1-1,NA,TGTGCCAGCAGCGCGGCCACAGGGAGGGCGACTGAAGCTTTCTTT,CASSAATGRATEAFF
TRBV5-6,TRBJ1-1,TRBD1,TGTGCCAGCAGCAACCGGGACAGGGGTAATGAAGCTTTCTTT,CASSNRDRGNEAFF
TRBV5-5,TRBJ1-2,NA,TGTGCCAGCAGCTTGGTATACGAGATGACTTCATATGGCTACACCTTC,CASSLVYEMTSYGYTF
TRBV4-1,TRBJ2-7,NA,TGCGCCAGCAGCCAAGTAGGTTTGTACGAGCAGTACTTC,CASSQVGLYEQYF
TRBV5-6,TRBJ1-1,NA,TGTGCCAGCAGCTTGGCCTCGGGACATGAAGCTTTCTTT,CASSLASGHEAFF
TRBV3-1/TRBV3-2,TRBJ1-1,TRBD1,TGTGCCAGCAGAAATGGACAGGGCGAAGCTTTCTTT,CASRNGQGEAFF
TRBV12-3/TRBV12-4,TRBJ1-1,NA,TGTGCCAGCAGTTTAACCAGGGACACTGAAGCTTTCTTT,CASSLTRDTEAFF
TRBV6-4,TRBJ2-4,TRBD1,TGTGCCACCGCCGTCGGACAGGGCTCGAACATTCAGTACTTC,CATAVGQGSNIQYF
TRBV5-1,TRBJ1-3,TRBD1,TGCGCCAGCAGCTTGGAGGGGGCGGTTGGTGGAAACACCATATATTTT,CASSLEGAVGGNTIYF
TRBV5-1,TRBJ1-3,NA,TGCGCCAGCAGCTTGTCCGGAAACACCATATATTTT,CASSLSGNTIYF
TRBV6-5,TRBJ1-1,TRBD1,TGTGCCAGCAAGGGGCAGGGGGGCACTGAAGCTTTCTTT,CASKGQGGTEAFF
TRBV7-2,TRBJ2-1,TRBD1,TGTGCCAGCAGCTCGAGCAGGGGGAAGAACAATGAGCAGTTCTTC,CASSSSRGKNNEQFF
TRBV3-1/TRBV3-2,TRBJ1-2,TRBD1,TGTGCCAGCAGCTCTAGACAGGGGGTCTATGGCTACACCTTC,CASSSRQGVYGYTF
TRBV2,TRBJ2-5,NA,TGTGCCAGCAGTGAACCCTCCCGCGGGGAGACCCAGTACTTC,CASSEPSRGETQYF
TRBV23-1,TRBJ1-1,NA,TGCGCCAGCAGTCCCGCGGCGTTTGGCGGAACATGGGCTGAAGCTTTCTTT,CASSPAAFGGTWAEAFF
TRBV5-6,TRBJ2-7,NA,TGTGCCAGCAGCTTAGACCGGGGAAGGAGGGAGCAGTACTTC,CASSLDRGRREQYF
TRBV7-6,TRBJ2-7,NA,TGTGCCAGCAGCTTAGGAGGATCAGAATACGAGCAGTACTTC,CASSLGGSEYEQYF